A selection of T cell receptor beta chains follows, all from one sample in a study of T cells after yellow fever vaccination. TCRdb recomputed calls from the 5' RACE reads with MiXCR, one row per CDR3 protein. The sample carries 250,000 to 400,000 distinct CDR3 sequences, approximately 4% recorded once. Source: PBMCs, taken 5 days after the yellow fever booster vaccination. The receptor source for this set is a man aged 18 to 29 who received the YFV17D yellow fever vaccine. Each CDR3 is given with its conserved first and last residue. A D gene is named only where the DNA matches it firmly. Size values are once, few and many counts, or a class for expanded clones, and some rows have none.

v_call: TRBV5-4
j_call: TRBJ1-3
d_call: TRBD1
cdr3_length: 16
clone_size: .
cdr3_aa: CASSDAYRGSGNTIYF
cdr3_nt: TGTGCCAGCAGCGACGCGTACAGGGGATCGGGAAACACCATATATTTT

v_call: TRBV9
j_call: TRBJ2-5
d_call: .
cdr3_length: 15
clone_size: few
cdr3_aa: CASSVNSGTGETQYF
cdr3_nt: TGTGCCAGCAGCGTAAACAGCGGAACGGGTGAGACCCAGTACTTC

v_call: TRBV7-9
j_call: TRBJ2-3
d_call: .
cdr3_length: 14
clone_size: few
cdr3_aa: CASRSLGAADTQYF
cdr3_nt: TGTGCCAGCAGGAGCTTGGGGGCCGCCGATACGCAGTATTTT

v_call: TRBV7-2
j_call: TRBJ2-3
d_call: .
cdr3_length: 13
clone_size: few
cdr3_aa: CASRGPGADTQYF
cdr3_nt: TGTGCCAGCAGGGGGCCAGGCGCAGATACGCAGTATTTT

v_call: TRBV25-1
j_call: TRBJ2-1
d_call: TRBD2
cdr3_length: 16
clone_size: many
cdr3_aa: CASSVRERGAANEQFF
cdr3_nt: TGTGCCAGCAGTGTAAGGGAGCGGGGGGCCGCCAATGAGCAGTTCTTC

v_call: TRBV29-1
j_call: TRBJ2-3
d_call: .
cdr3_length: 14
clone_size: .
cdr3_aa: CSVVGRSPRDTQYF
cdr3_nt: TGCAGCGTTGTTGGACGATCCCCAAGGGATACGCAGTATTTT

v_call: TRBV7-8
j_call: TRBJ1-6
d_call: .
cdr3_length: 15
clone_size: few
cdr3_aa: CASTRGSSYNSPLHF
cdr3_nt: TGTGCCAGCACTAGAGGGAGCTCCTATAATTCACCCCTCCACTTT

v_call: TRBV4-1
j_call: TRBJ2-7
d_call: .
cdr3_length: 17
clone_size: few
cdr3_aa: CASSQGSMGGSSYEQYF
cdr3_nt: TGCGCCAGCAGCCAAGGATCGATGGGGGGCAGCTCCTACGAGCAGTACTTC

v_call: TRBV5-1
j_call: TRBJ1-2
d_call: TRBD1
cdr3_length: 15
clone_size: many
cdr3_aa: CASRPTGGGLYGYTF
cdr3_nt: TGCGCCAGCAGACCGACAGGAGGGGGCCTCTATGGCTACACCTTC

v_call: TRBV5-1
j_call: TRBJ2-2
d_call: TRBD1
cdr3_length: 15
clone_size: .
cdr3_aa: CATTGTGGITGELFF
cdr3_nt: TGCGCCACCACGGGGACAGGGGGCATCACCGGGGAGCTGTTTTTT

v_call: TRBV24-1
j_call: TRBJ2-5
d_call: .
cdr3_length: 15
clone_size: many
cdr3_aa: CATSDPGPQVETQYF
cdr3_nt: TGTGCCACCAGTGATCCGGGGCCCCAGGTTGAGACCCAGTACTTC

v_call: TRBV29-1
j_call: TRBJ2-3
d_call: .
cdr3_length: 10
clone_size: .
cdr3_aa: CSVESSTQYF
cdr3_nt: TGCAGCGTTGAATCTAGTACGCAGTATTTT

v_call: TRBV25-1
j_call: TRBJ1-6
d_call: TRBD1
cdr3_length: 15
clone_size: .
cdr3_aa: CASSEGGQETSPLHF
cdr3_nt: TGTGCCAGCAGTGAGGGGGGACAGGAAACTTCACCCCTCCACTTT

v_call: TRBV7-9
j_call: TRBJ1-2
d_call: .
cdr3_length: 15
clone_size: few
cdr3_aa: CASSLEVTSNYGYTF
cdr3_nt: TGTGCCAGCAGCTTAGAGGTGACATCTAACTATGGCTACACCTTC

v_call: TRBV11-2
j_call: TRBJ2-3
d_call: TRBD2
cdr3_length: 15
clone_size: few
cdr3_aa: CASTTVGGGSDTQYF
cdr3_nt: TGTGCCAGCACGACCGTGGGGGGAGGGTCCGATACGCAGTATTTT

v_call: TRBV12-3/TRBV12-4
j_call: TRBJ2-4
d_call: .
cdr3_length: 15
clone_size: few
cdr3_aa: CASGGTSLAKNIQYF
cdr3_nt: TGTGCCAGCGGCGGGACTTCACTAGCCAAAAACATTCAGTACTTC

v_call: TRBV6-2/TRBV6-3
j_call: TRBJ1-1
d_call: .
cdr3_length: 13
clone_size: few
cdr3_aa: CASCDRANTEAFF
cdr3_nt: TGTGCCAGCTGCGACCGGGCGAACACTGAAGCTTTCTTT

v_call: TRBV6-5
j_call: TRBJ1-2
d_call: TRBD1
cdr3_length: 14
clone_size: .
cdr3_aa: CASSRGTGGYGYTF
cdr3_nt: TGTGCCAGCAGCCGCGGGACAGGGGGCTATGGCTACACCTTC

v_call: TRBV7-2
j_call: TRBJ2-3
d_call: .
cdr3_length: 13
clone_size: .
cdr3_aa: CASSTTGPDTQYF
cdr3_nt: TGTGCCAGCAGTACAACAGGGCCAGATACGCAGTATTTT

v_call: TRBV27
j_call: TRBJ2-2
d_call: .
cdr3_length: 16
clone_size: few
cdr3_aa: CASSFSIGVNTGELFF
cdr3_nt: TGTGCCAGCAGTTTTAGTATAGGGGTCAACACCGGGGAGCTGTTTTTT

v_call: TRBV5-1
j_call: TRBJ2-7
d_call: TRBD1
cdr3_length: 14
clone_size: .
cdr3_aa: CASSLDGQGGEQYF
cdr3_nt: TGCGCCAGCAGCTTAGACGGACAGGGTGGCGAGCAGTACTTC